These T cell receptor beta chains were read from a single sample in a study of T cell clones after liver transplantation. Some clones are missing from TCRdb's copy, which holds only in-frame ones; the method was immunoSEQ multiplex PCR. The data contain 70,000 to 95,000 clones, over 65% of them singletons. Material: CD4+ T cells from blood, obtained at the 22-month timepoint. These receptors originate from a human patient who received a liver transplant. The graft donor may account for some of the T cells. Each CDR3 is given with its conserved first and last residue. A D gene is named only where the DNA matches it firmly. Some rows mark clone size as missing; the rest say once, few, many or name a class of expanded clone.

D gene: NA; V gene: TRBV7-3; clone size: few; J gene: TRBJ2-1; CDR3 DNA: TGTGCCAGCAGCTTACTAGGGGACCGTGGATCTGAGCAGTTCTTC; CDR3 protein: CASSLLGDRGSEQFF
D gene: NA; V gene: TRBV6-6; clone size: NA; J gene: TRBJ2-2; CDR3 DNA: TGTGCCAGCAGGGATTTGACCGGGGAGCTGTTTTTT; CDR3 protein: CASRDLTGELFF
D gene: NA; V gene: TRBV5-1; clone size: NA; J gene: TRBJ1-1; CDR3 DNA: TGCGCCAGCAGACTGGACAGTTTGAACACTGAAGCTTTCTTT; CDR3 protein: CASRLDSLNTEAFF
D gene: NA; V gene: TRBV25-1; clone size: NA; J gene: TRBJ1-1; CDR3 DNA: TGTGCCAGCAGTGAAATAGGCAGGTTGAACACTGAAGCTTTCTTT; CDR3 protein: CASSEIGRLNTEAFF
D gene: TRBD1; V gene: TRBV5-1; clone size: few; J gene: TRBJ2-5; CDR3 DNA: TGCGCCAGCAGCACCGGGACAGTTATACAAGAGACCCAGTACTTC; CDR3 protein: CASSTGTVIQETQYF
D gene: TRBD1; V gene: TRBV15; clone size: few; J gene: TRBJ1-3; CDR3 DNA: TGTGCCACCAGCGGGACAGGCGGAAACACCATATATTTT; CDR3 protein: CATSGTGGNTIYF
D gene: TRBD2; V gene: TRBV5-4; clone size: NA; J gene: TRBJ2-1; CDR3 DNA: TGTGCCAGCAGCTCCGGGACTAGTCGTTCCTACAATGAGCAGTTCTTC; CDR3 protein: CASSSGTSRSYNEQFF
D gene: NA; V gene: TRBV5-1; clone size: NA; J gene: TRBJ2-6; CDR3 DNA: TGCGCCAGCAGCTACTCTTCTGGCTCTGGGGCCAACGTCCTGACTTTC; CDR3 protein: CASSYSSGSGANVLTF
D gene: NA; V gene: TRBV5-4; clone size: NA; J gene: TRBJ2-3; CDR3 DNA: TGTGCCAGCAGCTTTCGGGGGACAGATACGCAGTATTTT; CDR3 protein: CASSFRGTDTQYF
D gene: NA; V gene: TRBV5-4; clone size: NA; J gene: TRBJ1-3; CDR3 DNA: TGTGCCAGCAGCTCTTCCAGGGGAGCTGGAAACACCATATATTTT; CDR3 protein: CASSSSRGAGNTIYF
D gene: NA; V gene: TRBV7-2; clone size: NA; J gene: TRBJ1-5; CDR3 DNA: TGTGCCAGCAGCGACAGAGTGGGCAATCAGCCCCAGCATTTT; CDR3 protein: CASSDRVGNQPQHF
D gene: NA; V gene: TRBV29-1; clone size: NA; J gene: TRBJ1-4; CDR3 DNA: TGCAGCGTCCGACTTGAAAAACTGTTTTTT; CDR3 protein: CSVRLEKLFF
D gene: NA; V gene: TRBV9; clone size: NA; J gene: TRBJ1-1; CDR3 DNA: TGTGCCAGCAGTAGGGTGGGTGGTGGACACATGAACACTGAAGCTTTCTTT; CDR3 protein: CASSRVGGGHMNTEAFF
D gene: NA; V gene: TRBV7-2; clone size: NA; J gene: TRBJ2-2; CDR3 DNA: TGTGCCAGCAGCCGAGACTCTGGGGATGTCACCGGGGAGCTGTTTTTT; CDR3 protein: CASSRDSGDVTGELFF
D gene: NA; V gene: TRBV18; clone size: NA; J gene: TRBJ1-2; CDR3 DNA: TGTGCCAGCTCCCTGCAGGATGGCTACACCTTC; CDR3 protein: CASSLQDGYTF
D gene: NA; V gene: TRBV29-1; clone size: NA; J gene: TRBJ1-4; CDR3 DNA: TGCAGCGTTGAAGCCAGTGAAAAACTGTTTTTT; CDR3 protein: CSVEASEKLFF
D gene: TRBD2; V gene: TRBV30; clone size: NA; J gene: TRBJ2-7; CDR3 DNA: TGTGCCTCCCTTCGGGGGGACGAGCAGTACTTC; CDR3 protein: CASLRGDEQYF
D gene: TRBD2; V gene: TRBV7-3; clone size: NA; J gene: TRBJ2-1; CDR3 DNA: TGTGCCAGCAGCTGGGGACTAGCGGGGGTCAATGAGCAGTTCTTC; CDR3 protein: CASSWGLAGVNEQFF
D gene: NA; V gene: TRBV9; clone size: NA; J gene: TRBJ1-6; CDR3 DNA: TGTGCCAGCAGCGTAGAAGGGAGGGGACCCCTCCACTTT; CDR3 protein: CASSVEGRGPLHF
D gene: NA; V gene: TRBV28; clone size: NA; J gene: TRBJ2-7; CDR3 DNA: TGTGCCAGCACCCTTTTCAGGGGGGGCGACGAGCAGTACTTC; CDR3 protein: CASTLFRGGDEQYF
D gene: NA; V gene: TRBV29-1; clone size: NA; J gene: TRBJ2-3; CDR3 DNA: TGCAGCGCCCTCGGTAGGCGGGGCACAGATACGCAGTATTTT; CDR3 protein: CSALGRRGTDTQYF
D gene: TRBD1; V gene: TRBV5-1; clone size: NA; J gene: TRBJ2-7; CDR3 DNA: TGCGCCAGCAGCCTTATACAGGGGGGATCCTACGAGCAGTACTTC; CDR3 protein: CASSLIQGGSYEQYF
D gene: TRBD1; V gene: TRBV7-2; clone size: NA; J gene: TRBJ1-6; CDR3 DNA: TGTGCCAGCAGCTTCAGGACAGGGGAGGTCTCACCCCTCCACTTT; CDR3 protein: CASSFRTGEVSPLHF
D gene: TRBD1; V gene: TRBV18; clone size: once; J gene: TRBJ1-5; CDR3 DNA: TGTGCCAGCTCACGACAGCAGGGGGATCAGCCCCAGCATTTT; CDR3 protein: CASSRQQGDQPQHF
D gene: TRBD2; V gene: TRBV11-3; clone size: NA; J gene: TRBJ2-3; CDR3 DNA: TGTGCCAGCAGCTTAGCGGGGACTACCACAGATACGCAGTATTTT; CDR3 protein: CASSLAGTTTDTQYF
D gene: NA; V gene: TRBV7-2; clone size: few; J gene: TRBJ1-5; CDR3 DNA: TGTGCCAGCAGCTCCATGACCGCTAGCAATCAGCCCCAGCATTTT; CDR3 protein: CASSSMTASNQPQHF
D gene: TRBD2; V gene: TRBV9; clone size: NA; J gene: TRBJ2-1; CDR3 DNA: TGTGCCAGCAGCGTAGCGGGTAGCGGGGGGGTTTGGGGTGAGCAGTTCTTC; CDR3 protein: CASSVAGSGGVWGEQFF
D gene: NA; V gene: TRBV6-5; clone size: NA; J gene: TRBJ2-7; CDR3 DNA: TGTGCCAGCAGCAGCAGGGCCAACGAGCAGTACTTC; CDR3 protein: CASSSRANEQYF
D gene: NA; V gene: TRBV20-1; clone size: NA; J gene: TRBJ2-5; CDR3 DNA: TGCAGTGTGAGGGGTTTGGGGACCCAGTACTTC; CDR3 protein: CSVRGLGTQYF
D gene: NA; V gene: TRBV11-3; clone size: NA; J gene: TRBJ2-2; CDR3 DNA: TGTGCCAGCAGCTTAGATAGAGGTACCACCGGGGAGCTGTTTTTT; CDR3 protein: CASSLDRGTTGELFF
D gene: NA; V gene: TRBV7-9; clone size: NA; J gene: TRBJ2-1; CDR3 DNA: TGTGCCAGCTCGGGAAATGAGCAGTTCTTC; CDR3 protein: CASSGNEQFF
D gene: NA; V gene: TRBV11-3; clone size: NA; J gene: TRBJ2-1; CDR3 DNA: TGTGCCAGCAGCGTATCCGGGACGGCCGACAATGAGCAGTTCTTC; CDR3 protein: CASSVSGTADNEQFF
D gene: NA; V gene: TRBV6-1; clone size: NA; J gene: TRBJ1-2; CDR3 DNA: TGTGCCAGCAACCTTGACAGTAACTATGGCTACACCTTC; CDR3 protein: CASNLDSNYGYTF
D gene: NA; V gene: TRBV19; clone size: NA; J gene: TRBJ1-6; CDR3 DNA: TGTGCCAGTAGTATTAAAGGACAGTATAATTCACCCCTCCACTTT; CDR3 protein: CASSIKGQYNSPLHF
D gene: TRBD1; V gene: TRBV29-1; clone size: few; J gene: TRBJ1-1; CDR3 DNA: TGCAGCGCTCCGGGACAGGGGAACACTGAAGCTTTCTTT; CDR3 protein: CSAPGQGNTEAFF
D gene: NA; V gene: TRBV7-2; clone size: NA; J gene: TRBJ2-7; CDR3 DNA: TGTGCCAGCAGCCCCTCCGGGGAACGGTCCTACGAGCAGTACTTC; CDR3 protein: CASSPSGERSYEQYF
D gene: NA; V gene: TRBV29-1; clone size: NA; J gene: TRBJ1-2; CDR3 DNA: TGCAGCGTTGAAGCCCCGAATTCTAGGGGCGGGTATGGCTACACCTTC; CDR3 protein: CSVEAPNSRGGYGYTF